Presented here are 12 T cell receptor beta chains from one specimen sequenced in a study of shared clonotypes between healthy human individuals. Produced via immunoSEQ multiplex PCR; TCRdb's table is partial and in-frame only. Here the sample spans 2 million to 2.5 million clones, about 95% being singletons. CD45RO-negative cells were positively selected for CCR7, leaving out terminally differentiated effector memory CD45RA+ cells. Sequencing was carried out using naive CD8+ T cells sorted from blood. These receptors originate from a man in his late teens or twenties in good health.

The chain couples TRBV4-3 to TRBJ1-1, with 10 bases aligning to TRBD1. This CDR3 region has 18 residues. V was clipped by 3 bases and J by 4 bases; unmatched bases: 14. Germline CDR1 reads LGHNA; CDR2 reads YSLEER. Here the CDR3 DNA reads TGCGCCAGCAGCCACTTGTACTTAGGGACAGGGGATGGCACTGAAGCTTTCTTT. Translation gives CASSHLYLGTGDGTEAFF.

The chain carries TRBV4-1 and TRBJ1-5; unclear D gene. Looked up from germline, CDR1 is MGHRA and CDR2 is YSYEKL. V lost 1 base to trimming and J lost 3 bases, with 13 bases between them. This CDR3 region has 16 residues. The chain's CDR3 is CASSQARGIANQPQHF. CDR3 nucleotides: TGCGCCAGCAGCCAAGCGCGGGGAATCGCCAATCAGCCCCAGCATTTT.

This clone was seen more than once but under ten times. The V and J genes are TRBV6-6 and TRBJ2-5; 8 bases fit TRBD2. V shed 0 bases, J shed 5 bases, and the junction held 2 bases outside the gene matches. CDR1 MNHNY and CDR2 SVGAGI come from the germline V gene (reference sequence). The CDR3 has 14 residues. The CDR3 region has the DNA TGTGCCAGCAGTTACTCCGGGGGGGCGGAGACCCAGTACTTC. Protein: CASSYSGGAETQYF.

This chain joins TRBV29-1 and TRBJ2-7, with a tentative D call TRBD1 (6 bases). With 5 bases removed from V and 3 bases from J, the gap between germline ends came to 20 bases. The CDR3 length is 15 residues. The germline gives CDR1 SQVTM, CDR2 ANQGSEA. CDR3 loop: CSVSDELGALYEQYF. The CDR3 DNA follows: TGCAGCGTTAGCGATGAACTGGGGGCCCTCTACGAGCAGTACTTC.

V is TRBV13 and J is TRBJ1-2, with TRBD1 matching 8 bases. CDR3 length equals 15 residues. Germline V lookup: CDR1 PRHDT, CDR2 FYEKMQ (reference sequence). The trim removed 5 bases at V and 4 bases at J, leaving 9 bases unmatched. The CDR3 loop reads CASSAPAGGVYGYTF. The DNA of the CDR3 is TGTGCCAGCAGCGCTCCCGCAGGGGGCGTCTATGGCTACACCTTC. Based on the CDR3 plus reference TRBV13 and TRBJ1-2, the full variable domain is AAGVIQSPRHLIKEKRETATLKCYPIPRHDTVYWYQQGPGQDPQFLISFYEKMQSDKGSIPDRFSAQQFSDYHSELNMSSLELGDSALYFCASSAPAGGVYGYTFGSGTRLTVV.

The chain links TRBV5-6 to TRBJ1-1; D gene uncertain. The germline V gene encodes CDR1 SGHDT and CDR2 YYEEEE. With 1 base removed from V and 7 bases from J, the gap between germline ends came to 14 bases. This CDR3 region has 14 residues. The CDR3 DNA reads as TGTGCCAGCAGCTTGATGTCAGGACGAAGTGAAGCTTTCTTT. Translating it yields CASSLMSGRSEAFF.

CDR3 sequence reads: CASSLEGPPSYEQYF. CDR3 nucleotides: TGTGCCAGCAGCTTAGAAGGTCCACCCTCCTACGAGCAGTACTTC. This chain connects TRBV7-8 to TRBJ2-7, with D uncertain. Germline V lookup: CDR1 SGHVS, CDR2 FQNEAQ. V lost 1 base to trimming and J lost 0 bases, with 10 bases between them. The CDR3 sequence is 15 residues long.

The V and J genes are TRBV11-2 and TRBJ2-1; TRBD2 aligns across 11 bases. V shed 4 bases and J 3 bases; nucleotides not matched to a gene: 11. The CDR3 is 18 residues long. Germline V lookup: CDR1 SGHAT, CDR2 FQNNGV. The chain's CDR3 is CASSSLLSTSGNYNEQFF. In nucleotides, the CDR3 is TGTGCCAGCAGCTCCCTCTTATCGACTAGCGGGAACTACAATGAGCAGTTCTTC. The entire variable domain, with the rest obtained from reference TRBV11-2 and TRBJ2-1, is as follows: EAGVAQSPRYKIIEKRQSVAFWCNPISGHATLYWYQQILGQGPKLLIQFQNNGVVDDSQLPKDRFSAERLKGVDSTLKIQPAKLEDSAVYLCASSSLLSTSGNYNEQFFGPGTRLTVL.

This clone was observed a handful of times. Other nucleotide sequences from this sample produce the same CDR3. The rearrangement links TRBV19 to TRBJ2-7, with TRBD1 as a possible D gene (6 bases). This CDR3 contains 14 residues. Germline loops: CDR1 LNHDA, CDR2 SQIVND (reference sequence). Trimming pared 3 bases from V and 2 bases from J, leaving 11 bases between. CDR3 loop: CASSIGTGTYEQYF. CDR3 bases: TGTGCCAGTAGTATTGGTACAGGGACCTACGAGCAGTACTTC.

This chain connects TRBV4-1 to TRBJ2-7; D remains unclear. CDR1 and CDR2 from the germline V gene are MGHRA and YSYEKL. Between the trimmed V and J ends, which lost 3 bases and 5 bases, there was a span of 20 bases. This CDR3 comprises 16 residues. This chain's CDR3 is CASSHGRGVAGDEQYF. The DNA of the CDR3 is TGCGCCAGCAGCCATGGACGAGGCGTCGCCGGAGACGAGCAGTACTTC.

The genes are TRBV7-9 and TRBJ2-1, with D possibly TRBD2 on 6 matching bases. Germline V gives CDR1 SEHNR, CDR2 FQNEAQ (reference sequence). The CDR3 length is 14 residues. V was trimmed by 5 bases and J by 9 bases, leaving 17 bases between them. The CDR3, as DNA: TGTGCCAGCAGCCCCTGGGAGGTGACAAGTGAGCAGTTCTTC. Translated: CASSPWEVTSEQFF.

V is TRBV6-5 and J is TRBJ2-5; 12 bases map to TRBD1. CDR3 length equals 16 residues. V lost 4 bases and J lost 5; bases outside the gene matches: 8. Germline V lookup: CDR1 MNHEY, CDR2 SVGAGI. The CDR3, as DNA: TGTGCCAGCAGTTCCGGGACAGGGGGCGCTTGGGAGACCCAGTACTTC. Amino acids: CASSSGTGGAWETQYF.